Here is one T cell receptor beta chain with its context. Its antigen is currently unknown. The data derive from a study of T-cell memory formation after mild COVID-19. General observations from the study: The second-wave clones peaking on day 37 were not confirmed as SARS-CoV-2-specific. The study found contracting CD4+ clones mainly in CM and EM and contracting CD8+ clones in EMRA.

TCRalpha and TCRbeta libraries used 5'RACE with constant-segment primers and UMIs. TCRdb ran MiXCR on the 5' RACE reads and lists one entry per CDR3 protein. Among 55,000 to 75,000 distinct CDR3 sequences, about 30% were seen once, and the ten largest hold roughly two fifths. This CDR3 contains 11 residues. Germline V gives CDR1 SGHTA, CDR2 FQGNSA. Trimming left V 3 bases short and J 13 bases short, with 12 bases between. This receptor was taken from a young man who had mild COVID-19 (a few samples of this study predate the infection). Cell type and time point are not known. The gene calls are TRBV7-2 and TRBJ1-2, with D unclear. The sequencing sample was made of PBMCs or a T cell subset sorted from them (not recorded which). CDR3 sequence: CASSFGSWGTF. CDR3 in DNA: TGTGCCAGCAGCTTTGGGTCCTGGGGCACCTTC.